This passage covers 19 T cell receptor beta chains from one sample sequenced in a study of blood T cell repertoires in COVID-19. Measured with immunoSEQ multiplex PCR; TCRdb has only the in-frame clones, and not every one. This sample has fewer than 400,000 clones, with 90% found just once. Material for sequencing was peripheral blood. These receptors all stem from a woman aged 25 to 39 with COVID-19, enrolled during active disease.

The gene calls are TRBV6-5 and TRBJ2-1; TRBD1 is a possible D gene (5 bases). Trimming took off 0 bases at V and 9 bases at J, with 6 bases between the two ends. In germline, CDR1 is MNHEY, CDR2 SVGAGI. The CDR3 covers 12 residues. The CDR3: CASSYSRGEQFF. The CDR3 DNA reads TGTGCCAGCAGTTACTCAAGGGGTGAGCAGTTCTTC.

In DNA form, the CDR3 reads TGTGCCAGCAGTAGTCCGGGACTAGCGGGAGCGGGGCAGTTCTTC. Its translation is CASSSPGLAGAGQFF. This chain connects TRBV25-1 to TRBJ2-1, with 14 bases that match TRBD2. The CDR3 contains 15 residues. Germline V CDR1 and CDR2: MGHDK, SYGVNS. Germline trimming cut 5 bases from V and 12 bases from J; bases unmatched to any gene: 9.

The chain employs TRBV11-3 and TRBJ1-3, with TRBD1 identical over 7 bases. The trim removed 2 bases at V and 0 bases at J, leaving 1 base unmatched. CDR3 length: 15 residues. CDR1 and CDR2 from the germline V gene are SGHNT and YENEEA. The CDR3 nucleotides are TGTGCCAGCAGCTTAACAGGGGCCTCTGGAAACACCATATATTTT. Translating gives CASSLTGASGNTIYF.

This clone was counted a single time. V and J are TRBV27 and TRBJ1-2; TRBD1 agrees at 7 bases. This CDR3 spans 15 amino acids. Per germline, CDR1 MNHEY and CDR2 SMNVEV (reference sequence). V gave up 7 bases and J gave up 4 bases; unmatched junction bases: 12. The CDR3 DNA sequence: TGTGCCAGCAAGGGAGGACAGGAACGGGGCTATGGCTACACCTTC. Its protein is CASKGGQERGYGYTF.

V and J are TRBV29-1 and TRBJ2-5; 13 nucleotides line up with TRBD2. From germline, CDR1 is SQVTM and CDR2 ANQGSEA. The CDR3 consists of 16 residues. Trimming took 6 bases from V and 4 from J; bases not matched to a gene: 11. This chain's CDR3 is CSVRGLAGAFLETQYF. For the CDR3, the DNA is TGCAGCGTCCGCGGACTAGCGGGAGCCTTTTTAGAGACCCAGTACTTC.

The rearrangement links TRBV19 to TRBJ1-5; maybe TRBD1 (6 bases). V dropped 4 bases and J dropped 0 bases, with 13 bases sitting between them. CDR1 is LNHDA, CDR2 SQIVND, per germline (reference sequence). This CDR3 region has 16 residues. The CDR3 here is CASSTYRVGSNQPQHF. The CDR3 DNA reads as TGTGCCAGTAGTACCTACAGGGTAGGTAGCAATCAGCCCCAGCATTTT.

In this sample, this clone turned up a few times. The V gene is TRBV28, the J gene TRBJ2-1; D might be TRBD2 (6 bases). Germline loops: CDR1 MDHEN, CDR2 SYDVKM. Trimming stripped 7 bases from V and 8 bases from J, with 18 bases between. The CDR3 length is 14 residues. The CDR3 DNA is TGTGCCAGCACCGTATGGCGGGGTTCCGATGAGCAGTTCTTC. This gives the protein CASTVWRGSDEQFF.

The chain joins TRBV4-2 to TRBJ2-7; 11 nucleotides line up with TRBD2. The CDR3 has 16 residues. V shed 0 bases, J shed 1 base, and the junction held 2 bases outside the gene matches. The germline V gene encodes CDR1 LGHNA and CDR2 YNFKEQ. This chain's CDR3 is CASSQEGTSGSYEQYF. CDR3 sequence (DNA): TGTGCCAGCAGCCAAGAAGGGACTAGCGGTTCCTACGAGCAGTACTTC.

The rearrangement joins TRBV11-2 to TRBJ2-1, with 9 bases matching TRBD2. The CDR3 is 18 residues long. The trim removed 4 bases at V and 2 bases at J, leaving 12 bases unmatched. CDR1 and CDR2 (germline): SGHAT, FQNNGV. The CDR3 sequence: CASSSLKGLAFPYNEQFF. The CDR3 DNA sequence: TGTGCCAGCAGCTCCCTCAAGGGACTAGCCTTCCCCTACAATGAGCAGTTCTTC.

CDR3 nucleotides: TGTGCCAGCTCCCTCGGAGGGACCCAGTACTTC. It yields the protein CASSLGGTQYF. This chain links TRBV11-1 with TRBJ2-5; tentative D call: TRBD2 (5 bases). The V end was cut by 8 bases, the J end by 7 bases, with 11 bases between. Germline V gives CDR1 SGHAT, CDR2 FQDESV (reference sequence). This CDR3 is 11 amino acids long.

Only a few counts were recorded for this clone. The V and J genes are TRBV2 and TRBJ1-2, with D maybe TRBD1 (5 bases). This CDR3 is built from 13 residues. Germline V gene lookup returns CDR1 SNHLY and CDR2 FYNNEI. The CDR3 sequence is CTIGQIPNYGYTF. The CDR3 nucleotides read TGTACCATCGGACAAATCCCAAACTATGGCTACACCTTC.

The V call is TRBV3-1 (or the pseudogene TRBV3-2), the J call TRBJ1-6; TRBD1 might be the D (5 bases). Germline CDR1 reads LGHDT; CDR2 reads YNNKEL (reference sequence). There are 20 residues in the CDR3. V was clipped by 0 bases and J by 6 bases, with 24 bases between them. CDR3 amino acids: CASSQEGVTTARKSNSPLHF. The CDR3 coding sequence is TGTGCCAGCAGCCAAGAAGGAGTTACGACAGCCCGGAAAAGTAATTCACCCCTCCACTTT.

The chain employs TRBV29-1 and TRBJ1-1; 9 bases are shared with TRBD1. The ends lost 6 bases at V and 8 bases at J; junction bases unmatched: 7. Germline CDR1 SQVTM, CDR2 ANQGSEA. The CDR3 is 12 residues long. CDR3 in amino acids: CSVLGQGNEAFF. CDR3 sequence (DNA): TGCAGCGTCCTCGGACAGGGGAACGAAGCTTTCTTT.

This chain uses TRBV5-5 with TRBJ2-7; maybe TRBD1 (7 bases). Trimming took off 3 bases at V and 3 bases at J, with 16 bases between the two ends. This CDR3 is 15 amino acids long. Per germline, CDR1 SGHKS and CDR2 YYEKEE (reference sequence). Here the CDR3 reads CASSSAGQWGYEQYF. DNA of the CDR3: TGTGCCAGCAGCTCGGCGGGACAGTGGGGCTACGAGCAGTACTTC.

The V call is TRBV5-1, the J call TRBJ2-3, with D unclear. Germline V lookup: CDR1 SGHRS, CDR2 YFSETQ. Trimming cost V 3 bases and J 0 bases, with 8 bases left between them. The CDR3 has 14 amino acids. CDR3 amino acids: CASSSQRSTDTQYF. In nucleotides, the CDR3 is TGCGCCAGCAGCTCCCAGAGGAGCACAGATACGCAGTATTTT.

This clone was seen a handful of times. The chain couples TRBV6-1 to TRBJ2-7, with D uncertain. Germline V gene lookup returns CDR1 MNHNS and CDR2 SASEGT. The CDR3 consists of 13 residues. The V end lost 2 bases, the J end lost 1 base, and 6 bases lay between the germline ends. This chain's CDR3 is CASSERVSYEQYF. CDR3 nucleotide sequence: TGTGCCAGCAGTGAACGGGTGTCCTACGAGCAGTACTTC.

The V and J genes are TRBV5-6 and TRBJ2-2, with 11 bases lining up with TRBD1. The CDR3 spans 18 residues. V was clipped by 0 bases and J by 1 base; unmatched bases: 5. The V gene's germline CDR1 is SGHDT and CDR2 YYEEEE. CDR3 DNA: TGTGCCAGCAGCTTGGCCGGACAGGGGGCTTTGAACACCGGGGAGCTGTTTTTT. Residues: CASSLAGQGALNTGELFF.

Here the CDR3 DNA reads TGTGCCAGCAGCTTCGGGATAGCGGGGTTAAGCACAGATACGCAGTATTTT. It specifies CASSFGIAGLSTDTQYF. The chain links TRBV7-9 to TRBJ2-3; 8 nucleotides align to TRBD2. Germline V CDR1 and CDR2: SEHNR, FQNEAQ (reference sequence). J was trimmed by 0 bases and V by 3 bases; bases with no gene match: 8. The CDR3 has 17 amino acids.

This clone was observed a single time. The chain combines TRBV19 with TRBJ2-2; D may be TRBD1 (6 bases). The V gene lost 3 bases and the J gene lost 4 bases, with 15 bases spanning the gap. CDR3 size: 16 residues. From germline, CDR1 is LNHDA and CDR2 SQIVND (reference sequence). In DNA form, the CDR3 reads TGTGCCAGTAGTATCGCTAGGACAGCTATCACCGGGGAGCTGTTTTTT. Its translation is CASSIARTAITGELFF.